These 23 T cell receptor beta chains were sequenced from one sample in a study of T cell changes during pregnancy in multiple sclerosis. Generated by immunoSEQ multiplex PCR, the TCRdb table keeps only in-frame clones and is missing some. The table has around 130,000 clones, 96% seen once; the top ten hold over 0.35%. The sequenced sample was peripheral blood, obtained after pregnancy. These receptors all stem from a female donor with multiple sclerosis, enrolled in a pregnancy study.

The CDR3 region is CASRTGTGPLGEQYF. In DNA form, the CDR3 reads TGTGCCAGCCGAACCGGGACAGGCCCGTTGGGGGAGCAGTACTTC. The rearrangement uses TRBV25-1 and TRBJ2-7; 8 nucleotides agree with TRBD1. Germline CDR1 reads MGHDK; CDR2 reads SYGVNS. The CDR3 is made up of 15 amino acids. J lost 7 bases, V lost 8 bases, and 16 bases had no gene match.

V usage is TRBV6-1 and J usage is TRBJ2-7; 14 nucleotides match TRBD2. The CDR3 is 14 residues long. The V gene's germline CDR1 is MNHNS and CDR2 SASEGT. V was pared by 7 bases and J by 6 bases, with 5 bases of the junction left unmatched. The CDR3 loop is CASISGLAGAEQYF. CDR3 DNA sequence: TGTGCCAGCATCTCGGGACTAGCGGGAGCCGAGCAGTACTTC.

The chain carries TRBV19 and TRBJ2-3; D not certain. The germline V and J ends were trimmed by 3 bases and 0 bases, with 13 bases remaining between them. Germline-derived CDR1 and CDR2 are LNHDA and SQIVND (reference sequence). This CDR3 spans 16 amino acids. The CDR3 protein is CASSMHGSTSTDTQYF. CDR3 sequence (DNA): TGTGCCAGTAGTATGCACGGGTCCACTAGCACAGATACGCAGTATTTT.

The chain employs TRBV29-1 and TRBJ2-6; 10 nucleotides align to TRBD1. V shed 7 bases and J 0 bases; nucleotides not matched to a gene: 6. The CDR3 spans 16 residues. Per germline, CDR1 SQVTM and CDR2 ANQGSEA. CDR3 DNA sequence: TGCAGCGCACGGGACAGGGGCGTCTCTGGGGCCAACGTCCTGACTTTC. Translation gives CSARDRGVSGANVLTF.

A remark on this clone: The same CDR3 is also encoded by other DNA sequences in this sample. This chain links TRBV19 with TRBJ1-1, with no clear D. CDR3 length: 13 amino acids. V lost 3 bases, J lost 0 bases, and 5 bases lay in between. Germline CDR1 reads LNHDA; CDR2 reads SQIVND (reference sequence). The DNA of the CDR3 is TGTGCCAGTAGTATCGGGGTGAACACTGAAGCTTTCTTT. Residues: CASSIGVNTEAFF.

The chain uses TRBV19 and TRBJ1-1, with D perhaps TRBD1 (5 bases). From germline, CDR1 is LNHDA and CDR2 SQIVND (reference sequence). V gave up 10 bases and J gave up 0 bases, with 15 bases separating them. The CDR3 totals 14 residues. CDR3 sequence reads: CATERGRMNTEAFF. DNA for the CDR3: TGTGCCACCGAAAGGGGCCGCATGAACACTGAAGCTTTCTTT.

The V call is TRBV27, the J call TRBJ2-7, with 8 bases fitting TRBD2. The CDR3 runs to 18 residues. Germline-derived CDR1 and CDR2 are MNHEY and SMNVEV (reference sequence). The ends lost 2 bases at V and 6 bases at J; junction bases unmatched: 18. The CDR3 nucleotides are TGTGCCAGCAGTTTAGCGTACGGTCGATCCGGGAGGGCCTCCGAGCAGTACTTC. It is translated as CASSLAYGRSGRASEQYF.

The chain has TRBV27 and TRBJ2-3, with 12 bases matching TRBD2. Trimming at V came to 8 bases and at J to 4 bases, leaving 4 bases not matched to a gene. CDR1 and CDR2 from the germline V gene are MNHEY and SMNVEV (reference sequence). The length of the CDR3 is 14 residues. CDR3 sequence (DNA): TGTGCCAGCGGACTAGCGGGATGGGCAGATACGCAGTATTTT. It encodes CASGLAGWADTQYF.

CDR3 protein: CASSLRWLAAQAYNEQFF. For the CDR3, the DNA is TGTGCCAGCAGCCTTCGGTGGCTAGCGGCCCAAGCATACAATGAGCAGTTCTTC. V usage is TRBV7-9 and J usage is TRBJ2-1; 7 bases are a match to TRBD2. The germline CDR1 and CDR2 sequences are SEHNR and FQNEAQ (reference sequence). The CDR3 has 18 amino acids. The V and J ends lost 5 bases and 4 bases, in that order; junction bases with no gene match: 17.

CDR3 residues: CATDGPYTGEAFF. The CDR3 DNA sequence: TGTGCCACCGACGGGCCGTATACGGGAGAAGCTTTCTTT. The rearrangement uses TRBV28 and TRBJ1-1; D gene ambiguous. V was cut by 10 bases and J by 8 bases, with 20 bases left in between. The CDR3 runs to 13 residues. Germline V gives CDR1 MDHEN, CDR2 SYDVKM.

The rearrangement uses TRBV9 and TRBJ2-7; 9 bases are shared with TRBD2. V lost 0 bases to trimming and J lost 6 bases; unmatched junction nucleotides: 4. Germline V CDR1 and CDR2: SGDLS, YYNGEE. This CDR3 spans 14 amino acids. The CDR3 here is CASSVGAGGPEQYF. The CDR3 DNA is TGTGCCAGCAGCGTAGGGGCGGGAGGGCCCGAGCAGTACTTC.

The genes are TRBV14 and TRBJ2-7; possibly TRBD2 for D (6 bases). From germline, CDR1 is SGHDN and CDR2 FVKESK. The CDR3 contains 14 residues. Trimming took 4 bases from V and 3 from J, leaving 13 bases between them. The chain's CDR3 is CASSLRAGNYEQYF. DNA of the CDR3: TGTGCCAGCAGCCTAAGGGCGGGGAACTACGAGCAGTACTTC.

This chain links TRBV6-5 with TRBJ2-3; TRBD2 matches at 9 bases. J was trimmed by 2 bases and V by 1 base; bases with no gene match: 4. CDR3 length: 16 amino acids. The germline CDR1 and CDR2 sequences are MNHEY and SVGAGI. The CDR3 bases are TGTGCCAGCAGTTACTTCGGGACTAGCCCCACAGATACGCAGTATTTT. It codes for CASSYFGTSPTDTQYF.

The V and J genes are TRBV19 and TRBJ2-3; 7 nucleotides match TRBD1. The ends lost 5 bases at V and 5 bases at J; junction bases unmatched: 4. Germline CDR1 is LNHDA and CDR2 is SQIVND (reference sequence). This CDR3 contains 13 residues. The CDR3 region has the DNA TGTGCCAGTAGTCGACAGGGTGGAGATACGCAGTATTTT. This codes for CASSRQGGDTQYF.

The V and J genes are TRBV4-3 and TRBJ2-7, with TRBD2 matching 7 bases. J gave up 6 bases and V 1 base, and 9 bases lay outside the gene matches. Germline CDR1 LGHNA, CDR2 YSLEER. This CDR3 spans 15 amino acids. CDR3 in amino acids: CASSQGWGGTSEQYF. In DNA form, the CDR3 reads TGCGCCAGCAGCCAAGGCTGGGGGGGAACATCCGAGCAGTACTTC.

V usage is TRBV6-5 and J usage is TRBJ2-1; the match to TRBD2 covers 8 bases. Trimming at V came to 4 bases and at J to 6 bases, leaving 8 bases not matched to a gene. Germline V lookup: CDR1 MNHEY, CDR2 SVGAGI. The CDR3 loop spans 15 amino acids. CDR3 DNA sequence: TGTGCCAGCAGTTTACAGAGGACTAGCAGCAATGAGCAGTTCTTC. Amino acid sequence: CASSLQRTSSNEQFF.

This chain links TRBV29-1 with TRBJ2-7, with D perhaps TRBD1 (5 bases). Germline CDR1 and CDR2: SQVTM and ANQGSEA. The CDR3 is 16 residues long. V dropped 4 bases and J dropped 3 bases, with 22 bases sitting between them. CDR3 sequence reads: CSVGGLGAGQFYEQYF. As DNA, the CDR3 is TGCAGCGTTGGGGGCCTCGGTGCAGGGCAATTCTACGAGCAGTACTTC.

This rearrangement joins TRBV15 to TRBJ2-1, with D tentatively TRBD2 (6 bases). Germline V gives CDR1 LNHNV, CDR2 YYDKDF (reference sequence). The V end was cut by 1 base, the J end by 8 bases, with 21 bases between. There are 17 residues in the CDR3. The CDR3 DNA reads as TGTGCCACCAGCAGAGGGGTAGCGGACCTCGTCAGGGATGAGCAGTTCTTC. It specifies CATSRGVADLVRDEQFF.

The chain has TRBV18 and TRBJ2-7; D remains ambiguous. Germline V gene sequence: CDR1 KGHSH, CDR2 LQKENI. The CDR3 extends over 11 amino acids. Deletions cut 4 bases from V and 6 bases from J, with 7 bases between. In nucleotides, the CDR3 is TGTGCCAGCTCACAGCTCGGCGAGCAGTACTTC. This sequence encodes CASSQLGEQYF.

The chain recombines TRBV18 with TRBJ2-7; D is possibly TRBD1 (6 bases). The germline gives CDR1 KGHSH, CDR2 LQKENI. The CDR3 extends over 15 amino acids. V lost 5 bases, J lost 0 bases, and 14 bases lay in between. The CDR3 DNA follows: TGTGCCAGCTCAGGCAGGGGTAGTGGCTCCTACGAGCAGTACTTC. Its translation is CASSGRGSGSYEQYF.

The chain employs TRBV19 and TRBJ1-4; D is ambiguous. V lost 2 bases to trimming and J lost 5 bases, with 21 bases between them. The CDR3 totals 18 residues. Germline V gives CDR1 LNHDA, CDR2 SQIVND (reference sequence). In nucleotides, the CDR3 is TGTGCCAGTAGTATAACAGCCCTCGGTGGTCTTGAGAATGAAAAACTGTTTTTT. Residues: CASSITALGGLENEKLFF.

This rearrangement joins TRBV28 to TRBJ2-3; 11 bases are a match to TRBD2. Per the germline V gene, CDR1 is MDHEN and CDR2 is SYDVKM. The CDR3 contains 15 residues. After removal of 2 bases from V and 7 bases from J, the junction contained 5 bases not matched to a gene. The CDR3 here is CASSLGLAGQNTQYF. The CDR3 nucleotides are TGTGCCAGCAGTTTAGGACTAGCGGGCCAAAATACGCAGTATTTT.

The chain uses TRBV7-9 and TRBJ2-5, with a weak D call TRBD2 (5 bases). The germline V gene has CDR1 SEHNR and CDR2 FQNEAQ (reference sequence). The CDR3 is 16 amino acids. V lost 6 bases, J lost 2 bases, and 19 bases lay in between. The DNA for the CDR3 is TGTGCCAGCAGTACCGGGGTCAATTGGGCACAAGAGACCCAGTACTTC. This gives the protein CASSTGVNWAQETQYF.